The clone carrying this T cell receptor beta chain was detected only once. This entry belongs to a study of blood T cell repertoires in COVID-19. Looking at the study overall: Researchers got acute and convalescent COVID-19 samples from the United States, Italy and Spain.

Germline V gives CDR1 LGHNA, CDR2 YNFKEQ. This CDR3 is built from 17 residues. Trimming stripped 0 bases from V and 0 bases from J, with 14 bases between. The data were produced by immunoSEQ multiplex PCR, yet TCRdb's version contains in-frame clones alone and is incomplete. Of fewer than 250,000 clones in the sample, 85% to 90% were seen once. The clonotype comes from a woman aged 45-65 years with acute COVID-19. The sample was PBMCs or T cells enriched from blood (not recorded which). The chain is built from TRBV4-2 and TRBJ1-2; D may be TRBD1 (6 bases). The CDR3 DNA reads as TGTGCCAGCAGCCAAGAATTTGAGGGGGTCCCTAACTATGGCTACACCTTC. This encodes CASSQEFEGVPNYGYTF.